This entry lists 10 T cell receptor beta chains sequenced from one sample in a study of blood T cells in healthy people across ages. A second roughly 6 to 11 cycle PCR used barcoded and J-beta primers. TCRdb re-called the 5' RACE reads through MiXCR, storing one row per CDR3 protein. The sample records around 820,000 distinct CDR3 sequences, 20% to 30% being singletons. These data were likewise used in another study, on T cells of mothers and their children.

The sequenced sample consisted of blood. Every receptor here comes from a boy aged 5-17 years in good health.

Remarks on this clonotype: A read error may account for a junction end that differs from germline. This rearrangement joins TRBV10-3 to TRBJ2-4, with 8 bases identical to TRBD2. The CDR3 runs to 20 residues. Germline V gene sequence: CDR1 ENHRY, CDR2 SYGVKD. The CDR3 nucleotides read TGTGCCATAAGTGAGGTATATCCTGGCGTGCTAGCGGGAGCCAAAAACATTCAGTACTTC. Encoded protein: CAISEVYPGVLAGAKNIQYF.

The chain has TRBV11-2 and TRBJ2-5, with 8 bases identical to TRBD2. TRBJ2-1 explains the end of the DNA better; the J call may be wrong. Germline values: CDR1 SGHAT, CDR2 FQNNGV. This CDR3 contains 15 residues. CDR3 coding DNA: TGTGCCAGCAGCTTTGTACTAGCGGACAGCAATGAGCAGTTCTTC. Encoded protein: CASSFVLADSNEQFF.

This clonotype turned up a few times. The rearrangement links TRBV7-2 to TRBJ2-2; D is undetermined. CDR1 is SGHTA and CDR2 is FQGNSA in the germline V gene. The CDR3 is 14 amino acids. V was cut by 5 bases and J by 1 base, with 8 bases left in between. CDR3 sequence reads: CASSPNRNTGELFF. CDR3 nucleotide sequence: TGTGCCAGCAGCCCGAACAGGAACACCGGGGAGCTGTTTTTT.

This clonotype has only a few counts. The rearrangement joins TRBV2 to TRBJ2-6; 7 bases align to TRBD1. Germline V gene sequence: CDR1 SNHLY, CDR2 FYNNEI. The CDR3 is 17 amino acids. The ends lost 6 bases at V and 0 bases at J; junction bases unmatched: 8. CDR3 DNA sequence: TGTGCCAGCAGGTCGACGGGACAGATCTCTGGGGCCAACGTCCTGACTTTC. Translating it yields CASRSTGQISGANVLTF.

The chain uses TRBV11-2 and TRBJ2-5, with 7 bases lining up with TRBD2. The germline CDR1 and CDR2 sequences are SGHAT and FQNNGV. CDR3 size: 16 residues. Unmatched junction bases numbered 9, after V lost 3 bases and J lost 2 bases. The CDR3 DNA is TGTGCCAGCAGCTTTGGAAAGCGGGGCCCGCAAGAGACCCAGTACTTC. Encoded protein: CASSFGKRGPQETQYF.

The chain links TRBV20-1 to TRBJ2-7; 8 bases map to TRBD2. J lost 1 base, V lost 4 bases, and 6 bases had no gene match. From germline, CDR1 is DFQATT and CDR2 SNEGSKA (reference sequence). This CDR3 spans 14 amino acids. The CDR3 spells CSANPSGPSYEQYF. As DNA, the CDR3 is TGCAGTGCTAACCCTAGCGGGCCATCCTACGAGCAGTACTTC.

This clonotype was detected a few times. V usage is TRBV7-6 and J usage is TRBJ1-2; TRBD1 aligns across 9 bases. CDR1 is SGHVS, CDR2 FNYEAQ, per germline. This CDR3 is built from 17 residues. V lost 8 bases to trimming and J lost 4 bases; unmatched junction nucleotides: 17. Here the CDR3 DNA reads TGTGCCAGCCGAGCTTACAACGGGACAGGGATCTTCTATGGCTACACCTTC. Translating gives CASRAYNGTGIFYGYTF. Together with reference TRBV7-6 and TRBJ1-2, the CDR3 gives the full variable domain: GAGVSQSPRYKVTKRGQDVALRCDPISGHVSLYWYRQALGQGPEFLTYFNYEAQQDKSGLPNDRFSAERPEGSISTLTIQRTEQRDSAMYRCASRAYNGTGIFYGYTFGSGTRLTVV.

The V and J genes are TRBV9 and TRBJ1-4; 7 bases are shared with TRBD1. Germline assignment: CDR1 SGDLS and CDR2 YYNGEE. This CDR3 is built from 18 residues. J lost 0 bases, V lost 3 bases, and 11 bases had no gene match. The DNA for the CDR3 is TGTGCCAGCAGCGGGGACAGAGCAGACGCCGCAACTAATGAAAAACTGTTTTTT. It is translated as CASSGDRADAATNEKLFF.

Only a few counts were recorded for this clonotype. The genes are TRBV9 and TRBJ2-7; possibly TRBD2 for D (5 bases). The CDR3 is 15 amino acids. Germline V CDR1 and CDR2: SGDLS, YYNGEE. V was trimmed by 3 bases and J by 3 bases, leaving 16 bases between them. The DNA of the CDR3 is TGTGCCAGCAGCGCCACCGGGATTAGCGACTACGAGCAGTACTTC. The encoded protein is CASSATGISDYEQYF.

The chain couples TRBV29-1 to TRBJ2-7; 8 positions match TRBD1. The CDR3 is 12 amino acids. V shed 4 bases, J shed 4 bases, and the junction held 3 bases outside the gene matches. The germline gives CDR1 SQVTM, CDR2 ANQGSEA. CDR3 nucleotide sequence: TGCAGCGTTGGATACAGGGGGTACGAGCAGTACTTC. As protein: CSVGYRGYEQYF.